A single sample gave rise to the 27 T cell receptor beta chains below, sequenced in a study of post-analysis software for immune sequencing data. Whole-study results and caveats: With TRBV5-6, TRBV5-1 and TRBV20-1 included, 4 or 5 TRBV segments were more frequent in patients than in controls.

Included in the TCR beta cDNA libraries were unique molecular identifiers. One entry per CDR3 protein, called by TCRdb with MiXCR from the PCR reads. This table holds roughly 600,000 distinct CDR3 sequences, roughly two fifths found once. Their target antigens are unknown. Sequences were obtained from blood. All receptors derive from a girl aged 5 to 17 with multiple sclerosis.

This clonotype was counted between two and nine times. The rearrangement links TRBV5-1 to TRBJ2-5; D gene unclear. The germline gives CDR1 SGHRS, CDR2 YFSETQ. This CDR3 is built from 14 residues. Trimming took off 4 bases at V and 5 bases at J, with 15 bases between the two ends. The CDR3 DNA follows: TGCGCCAGCAGCCAACCCTCGGGCGAGGAGACCCAGTACTTC. It is translated as CASSQPSGEETQYF.

The chain links TRBV21-1 to TRBJ2-4. TRBV21-1 is marked as a pseudogene. The CDR3 is made up of 17 amino acids. The CDR3, as DNA: TGTGCCAGCAGCCTTTACAGTAAAAGACTAGCCAAAAACATTCAGTACTTC. This sequence encodes CASSLYSKRLAKNIQYF.

This clonotype was found a few times. This sequence joins TRBV29-1 and TRBJ2-1; no clear D gene. Germline CDR1 is SQVTM and CDR2 is ANQGSEA. V lost 5 bases and J 8 bases, leaving 19 bases between the germline ends. This CDR3 region has 14 residues. Here the CDR3 DNA reads TGCAGCGTTTCCGACTGGGAAGCTTCGGATGAGCAGTTCTTC. It is translated as CSVSDWEASDEQFF.

This chain connects TRBV6-4 to TRBJ2-3, with D possibly matching TRBD2 (5 bases). The CDR3 extends over 14 amino acids. V was pared by 4 bases and J by 0 bases, with 8 bases between. In germline, CDR1 is MRHNA, CDR2 SNTAGT. The CDR3: CASSVDFSTDTQYF. In nucleotides, the CDR3 is TGTGCCAGCAGTGTGGACTTTAGCACAGATACGCAGTATTTT.

This clonotype appeared a few times. V and J are TRBV6-2 or TRBV6-3 and TRBJ2-5; tentatively, D is TRBD1 or TRBD2 (5 bases each). V dropped 6 bases and J dropped 5 bases, with 16 bases sitting between them. The CDR3 consists of 14 residues. Germline V CDR1 and CDR2: MNHEY, SVGEGT. CDR3 sequence (DNA): TGTGCCAGCAGCTCCGAATGGGGGACGGAGACCCAGTACTTC. Amino acids: CASSSEWGTETQYF.

This chain connects TRBV10-3 to TRBJ2-3; TRBD2 agrees at 9 bases. The length of the CDR3 is 16 residues. The germline gives CDR1 ENHRY, CDR2 SYGVKD. The trim removed 5 bases at V and 0 bases at J, leaving 6 bases unmatched. CDR3 in amino acids: CAISYSSGTSTDTQYF. The CDR3 DNA follows: TGTGCCATCAGTTACTCTAGCGGGACTAGCACAGATACGCAGTATTTT.

The gene calls are TRBV12-3 or TRBV12-4 and TRBJ2-3; 8 bases align to TRBD1. The ends lost 8 bases at V and 9 bases at J; junction bases unmatched: 19. The CDR3 runs 16 residues. The chain's CDR3 is CASDGAPGGLLGTQYF. In nucleotides, the CDR3 is TGTGCCAGCGATGGGGCGCCAGGGGGCCTCCTAGGGACGCAGTATTTT.

J is TRBJ2-1 and V is TRBV7-4; D is ambiguous. The CDR3 runs to 15 residues. The germline V gene has CDR1 SGHVT and CDR2 SQSDAQ. The V gene lost 3 bases and the J gene lost 0 bases, with 9 bases spanning the gap. The CDR3 DNA reads TGTGCCAGCAGCTTTAGGCCCCACTCCTACAATGAGCAGTTCTTC. Protein product: CASSFRPHSYNEQFF.

This clonotype has more than one count but fewer than ten. The chain links TRBV12-3 or TRBV12-4 to TRBJ2-5; D might be TRBD2 (5 bases). There are 14 residues in the CDR3. V shed 6 bases and J shed 5 bases, with 16 bases lying between them. CDR3 protein: CASSPDFARETQYF. The CDR3 DNA sequence: TGTGCCAGCAGCCCGGACTTCGCCCGGGAGACCCAGTACTTC.

The chain carries TRBV12-3 or TRBV12-4 and TRBJ1-5; D is undetermined. Trimming pared 2 bases from V and 3 bases from J, leaving 11 bases between. The CDR3 is made up of 15 amino acids. The CDR3 loop reads CASSLSSTSNQPQHF. The CDR3 DNA sequence: TGTGCCAGCAGTTTATCCTCGACGTCCAATCAGCCCCAGCATTTT.

The V and J genes are TRBV29-1 and TRBJ2-3; maybe TRBD2 (6 bases). V gave up 4 bases and J gave up 4 bases, with 15 bases separating them. Germline CDR1 is SQVTM and CDR2 is ANQGSEA. There are 14 residues in the CDR3. The CDR3 nucleotides read TGCAGCGTTGGAGCGCGGACGGGAGCAGATACGCAGTATTTT. This codes for CSVGARTGADTQYF.

In its sample, this clonotype was seen a few times. The rearrangement links TRBV3-1 to TRBJ2-3; perhaps TRBD2 as D (5 bases). Germline loops: CDR1 LGHDT, CDR2 YNNKEL (reference sequence). This CDR3 region has 16 residues. V lost 2 bases and J 2 bases, leaving 14 bases between the germline ends. The CDR3 DNA follows: TGTGCCAGCAGCCAAATGGGAGCGTCTTACACAGATACGCAGTATTTT. It specifies CASSQMGASYTDTQYF.

The chain recombines TRBV24-1 with TRBJ2-1; TRBD1 matches at 8 bases. Trimming took 5 bases from V and 8 from J; bases not matched to a gene: 10. Germline-derived CDR1 and CDR2 are KGHDR and SFDVKD. The CDR3 extends over 15 amino acids. CDR3 DNA: TGTGCCACCAGTGTCCAAGGGCAGGGGGCTGATGAGCAGTTCTTC. Translating it yields CATSVQGQGADEQFF.

The table lists this clonotype with a count of one. V is TRBV5-5 and J is TRBJ2-7, with D tentatively TRBD1 or TRBD2 (5 bases each). The V gene lost 3 bases and the J gene lost 3 bases, with 16 bases spanning the gap. CDR3 length: 15 amino acids. From germline, CDR1 is SGHKS and CDR2 YYEKEE (reference sequence). The CDR3 bases are TGTGCCAGCAGCTGGGGACCTTCATCCCTCTACGAGCAGTACTTC. Protein product: CASSWGPSSLYEQYF.

The V gene is TRBV3-1, the J gene TRBJ2-5, with unresolved D. Germline loops: CDR1 LGHDT, CDR2 YNNKEL (reference sequence). The CDR3 loop spans 15 amino acids. Trimming cost V 0 bases and J 4 bases, with 12 bases left between them. The CDR3 spells CASSQDLSDRETQYF. The CDR3 DNA follows: TGTGCCAGCAGCCAAGATCTCTCGGACCGAGAGACCCAGTACTTC.

This clonotype has a single count. The chain couples TRBV10-2 to TRBJ1-1, with unresolved D. The germline V gene has CDR1 WSHSY and CDR2 SAAADI. V was shortened by 4 bases and J by 0 bases, with 9 bases between the two germline ends. CDR3 size: 14 residues. The CDR3 region is CASSGAEMNTEAFF. The CDR3 DNA reads TGCGCCAGCAGTGGGGCAGAGATGAACACTGAAGCTTTCTTT.

This clonotype was observed a few times. This chain uses TRBV6-5 with TRBJ2-7, with D possibly matching TRBD1 (6 bases). The closer fit of TRBJ2-5 to the DNA end suggests the J call may be wrong. This CDR3 spans 12 amino acids. Looked up from germline, CDR1 is MNHEY and CDR2 is SVGAGI. The CDR3 here is CASSDQGETQYF. DNA of the CDR3: TGTGCCAGCAGTGACCAGGGGGAGACCCAGTACTTC.

This clonotype has more than one count but fewer than ten. The chain couples TRBV6-2 or TRBV6-3 to TRBJ2-7, with 7 positions matching TRBD2. V lost 8 bases and J lost 1; bases outside the gene matches: 5. The CDR3 runs 13 residues. Looked up from germline, CDR1 is MNHEY and CDR2 is SVGEGT. The CDR3 spells CASFPSGSYEQYF. In DNA, the CDR3 is TGTGCCAGCTTCCCTAGCGGATCCTACGAGCAGTACTTC.

The sample holds many counts of this clonotype. The V and J genes are TRBV6-1 and TRBJ2-3; TRBD2 agrees at 9 bases. CDR3 length: 16 residues. J was trimmed by 1 base and V by 2 bases; bases with no gene match: 4. Per germline, CDR1 MNHNS and CDR2 SASEGT. The CDR3 loop is CASSEFLAGGTDTQYF. The CDR3 DNA sequence: TGTGCCAGCAGTGAATTTTTAGCGGGGGGCACAGATACGCAGTATTTT.

A note on this clonotype: A much larger clone differs by one base, so this may be a read error. The J gene is TRBJ1-4, the V gene TRBV7-8; 9 positions agree with TRBD1. The trim removed 5 bases at V and 3 bases at J, leaving 7 bases unmatched. The V gene's germline CDR1 is SGHVS and CDR2 FQNEAQ. The CDR3 spans 16 residues. This chain's CDR3 is CASSPDRGMANEKLFF. CDR3 nucleotides: TGTGCCAGCAGCCCCGACAGGGGGATGGCTAATGAAAAACTGTTTTTT.

The count of this clonotype is one. The rearrangement uses TRBV10-3 and TRBJ2-6; 11 nucleotides match TRBD1. With 10 bases clipped from V and 2 bases from J, the junction kept 7 bases outside the gene matches. CDR3 length: 16 residues. Per germline, CDR1 ENHRY and CDR2 SYGVKD. Here the CDR3 DNA reads TGTGCCAGCGGACCGGGACAGGGGGCTGGGGCCAACGTCCTGACTTTC. Its translation: CASGPGQGAGANVLTF.

This chain joins TRBV9 and TRBJ2-1, with D perhaps TRBD2 (6 bases). V lost 4 bases, J lost 12 bases, and 14 bases lay in between. Germline CDR1 and CDR2: SGDLS and YYNGEE. The CDR3 extends over 12 amino acids. The CDR3 loop is CASSWGTGGQFF. The CDR3 DNA follows: TGTGCCAGCAGCTGGGGAACCGGGGGGCAGTTCTTC.

This clonotype showed up just a few times. This rearrangement joins TRBV12-3 or TRBV12-4 to TRBJ2-1; the D is unclear. Trimming left V 8 bases short and J 10 bases short, with 12 bases between. CDR3 size: 11 residues. The CDR3 nucleotides are TGTGCCAGCCTACTGTCTCAAGAGCAGTTCTTC. It encodes CASLLSQEQFF.

The CDR3 DNA reads TGCGCCAGCAGCCCGGGACAGGTTAAAGGGGGAAAGACCCAGTACTTC. This translates into CASSPGQVKGGKTQYF. V and J are TRBV5-1 and TRBJ2-5; 8 bases fit TRBD1. The CDR3 consists of 16 residues. The germline V gene encodes CDR1 SGHRS and CDR2 YFSETQ. Trimming at V came to 4 bases and at J to 6 bases, leaving 14 bases not matched to a gene.

Only a few counts were recorded for this clonotype. The rearrangement links TRBV12-3 or TRBV12-4 to TRBJ1-1; TRBD1 matches 9 bases. J gave up 1 base and V 5 bases, and 2 bases lay outside the gene matches. CDR3 size: 14 residues. The CDR3 sequence: CASSADRGNTEAFF. The CDR3 DNA sequence: TGTGCCAGCAGTGCGGACAGGGGGAACACTGAAGCTTTCTTT.

The chain couples TRBV7-8 to TRBJ2-4, with 8 positions matching TRBD1. The end of the DNA fits TRBJ2-7 better, so the J call may be wrong. Germline V lookup: CDR1 SGHVS, CDR2 FQNEAQ. The CDR3 extends over 13 amino acids. CDR3 amino acids: CASSRTGRNEQYF. CDR3 bases: TGTGCCAGCAGCCGGACAGGGAGGAACGAGCAGTACTTC.

This clonotype was found a few times. The chain uses TRBV12-3 or TRBV12-4 and TRBJ2-3, with no clear D. The CDR3 loop spans 13 amino acids. Trimming left V 0 bases short and J 4 bases short, with 5 bases between. The CDR3 sequence: CASSLAYADTQYF. The CDR3 DNA follows: TGTGCCAGCAGTTTAGCCTACGCAGATACGCAGTATTTT.